This T cell receptor beta chain was documented in a study of cytomegalovirus exposure and HLA in healthy donors. Findings and caveats of the study: Per a prior analysis, the majority of TCR beta V segments were productive roughly 90% or roughly 30% of the time.

This clone was detected only a few times. What it binds is unknown. Trimming cost V 0 bases and J 7 bases, with 16 bases left between them. The CDR3 contains 15 residues. The germline V gene has CDR1 SGHRS and CDR2 YFSETQ. Vbeta (60) and Jbeta (13) primers were used in the PCR. Clones were read by immunoSEQ multiplex PCR, and TCRdb kept only the in-frame ones, dropping some. The profile shows around 120,000 clones, approximately 80% of them singletons. The TCR originated in a man aged 50 or older in good health and CMV-seropositive. Material for sequencing was PBMCs. The rearrangement uses TRBV5-1 and TRBJ1-1, with D tentatively TRBD1 (5 bases). For the CDR3, the DNA is TGCGCCAGCAGCTTGGAAGGGAGACTCGGGGGTGAAGCTTTCTTT. Its protein product is CASSLEGRLGGEAFF.